The 29 T cell receptor beta chains presented below share a single source sample, sequenced in a study of blood T cell repertoires in COVID-19. Profiled with immunoSEQ multiplex PCR; TCRdb holds only in-frame clones, not every one. The sample consists of fewer than 200,000 clones, 87% of them appearing once. The sequenced material came from peripheral blood. The receptors here all came from a man between 60 and 75 years old with active or convalescent COVID-19.

This clone was observed once. The rearrangement uses TRBV2 and TRBJ1-6, with a tentative D call TRBD1 (6 bases). Germline CDR1 and CDR2: SNHLY and FYNNEI. The V end was cut by 4 bases, the J end by 7 bases, with 11 bases between. The CDR3 contains 14 residues. This CDR3 reads CASSVQGANSPLHF. The CDR3 DNA is TGTGCCAGCAGTGTACAGGGCGCCAATTCACCCCTCCACTTT.

The rearrangement joins TRBV5-4 to TRBJ1-1; TRBD1 matches at 12 bases. The V gene end was trimmed by 5 bases and the J gene end by 2 bases; junction bases not matched to a gene: 13. The germline CDR1 and CDR2 sequences are SGHNT and YYREEE (reference sequence). CDR3 length: 18 amino acids. CDR3 in amino acids: CASSPGQGAGGANTEAFF. CDR3 nucleotides: TGTGCCAGCAGTCCGGGACAGGGGGCCGGGGGGGCCAACACTGAAGCTTTCTTT.

Only a few counts were recorded for this clone. This chain connects TRBV19 to TRBJ2-2; D possibly corresponds to TRBD1 (6 bases). Per germline, CDR1 LNHDA and CDR2 SQIVND (reference sequence). CDR3 length: 16 amino acids. Trimming removed 2 bases at V and 0 bases at J, with 10 bases between. CDR3: CASSIWGLSNTGELFF. The CDR3 DNA reads as TGTGCCAGTAGTATATGGGGGCTCTCGAACACCGGGGAGCTGTTTTTT.

This chain uses TRBV23-1 with TRBJ2-1; maybe TRBD2 (6 bases). TRBV23-1 is assigned to the ORF class and has an uncertain function. V lost 6 bases and J 4 bases, leaving 7 bases between the germline ends. This CDR3 spans 12 amino acids. The CDR3 region has the DNA TGCGCCAGCAGGGGGGGATACAATGAGCAGTTCTTC. This translates into CASRGGYNEQFF.

The chain has TRBV9 and TRBJ1-1; D is ambiguous. CDR1 is SGDLS and CDR2 is YYNGEE in the germline V gene. Trimming removed 4 bases at V and 2 bases at J, with 9 bases between. The CDR3 is made up of 13 amino acids. The DNA of the CDR3 is TGTGCCAGCAGCCCAATGAGCAACACTGAAGCTTTCTTT. Amino acid sequence: CASSPMSNTEAFF.

The chain employs TRBV19 and TRBJ1-5, with TRBD1 identical over 7 bases. J gave up 7 bases and V 5 bases, and 5 bases lay outside the gene matches. From germline, CDR1 is LNHDA and CDR2 SQIVND (reference sequence). The CDR3 is made up of 13 amino acids. In DNA, the CDR3 is TGTGCCAGTAGTTTTGCAGGGGGGCAGCCCCAGCATTTT. Its translation is CASSFAGGQPQHF.

The chain is built from TRBV12-3 or TRBV12-4 and TRBJ1-5, with D perhaps TRBD1 (6 bases). V gave up 4 bases and J gave up 6 bases, with 10 bases separating them. This CDR3 has 13 amino acids. DNA of the CDR3: TGTGCCAGCAGTTACAGGGCCGGTCAGCCCCAGCATTTT. The encoded protein is CASSYRAGQPQHF.

This clone was recorded many times. The chain carries TRBV7-3 and TRBJ2-2; D unresolved. Germline CDR1 SGHTA, CDR2 FQGTGA. The CDR3 extends over 16 amino acids. V shed 1 base and J shed 0 bases, with 9 bases lying between them. The CDR3 sequence is CASSLRQSANTGELFF. The DNA for the CDR3 is TGTGCCAGCAGCTTAAGGCAGTCCGCGAACACCGGGGAGCTGTTTTTT.

A few counts support this clone. This rearrangement joins TRBV7-9 to TRBJ1-6; TRBD1 matches 9 bases. The CDR3 consists of 15 residues. Germline CDR1 and CDR2: SEHNR and FQNEAQ (reference sequence). J lost 6 bases, V lost 6 bases, and 6 bases had no gene match. CDR3 protein: CASSYGQGSNSPLHF. Here the CDR3 DNA reads TGTGCCAGCAGTTACGGACAGGGGAGTAATTCACCCCTCCACTTT.

The V call is TRBV5-4, the J call TRBJ2-7, with 11 positions matching TRBD1. Germline trimming cut 4 bases from V and 4 bases from J; bases unmatched to any gene: 7. The germline gives CDR1 SGHNT, CDR2 YYREEE (reference sequence). The CDR3 contains 15 residues. The CDR3 coding sequence is TGTGCCAGCAGCACTTTGGGGACAGGGGGGTACGAGCAGTACTTC. It specifies CASSTLGTGGYEQYF.

The rearrangement uses TRBV18 and TRBJ2-5; D ambiguous. V gave up 3 bases and J gave up 3 bases, with 8 bases separating them. The CDR3 consists of 13 residues. CDR1 KGHSH and CDR2 LQKENI come from the germline V gene. The CDR3 loop reads CASSPRWEETQYF. DNA of the CDR3: TGTGCCAGCTCACCGCGGTGGGAAGAGACCCAGTACTTC.

J is TRBJ2-1 and V is TRBV5-1; TRBD1 is a possible D gene (6 bases). Trimming took off 3 bases at V and 6 bases at J, with 13 bases between the two ends. The CDR3 spans 14 residues. Per germline, CDR1 SGHRS and CDR2 YFSETQ. As DNA, the CDR3 is TGCGCCAGCAGCTCCGGGTACAGGGCCAATGAGCAGTTCTTC. It specifies CASSSGYRANEQFF.

V and J are TRBV15 and TRBJ2-4, with a weak D call TRBD1 (7 bases). CDR1 and CDR2 from the germline V gene are LNHNV and YYDKDF (reference sequence). V dropped 0 bases and J dropped 5 bases, with 20 bases sitting between them. The CDR3 has 18 amino acids. This CDR3 reads CATSRDLGRTGGENIQYF. The CDR3 nucleotides read TGTGCCACCAGCAGAGATTTGGGGCGGACAGGCGGGGAAAACATTCAGTACTTC.

The rearrangement uses TRBV6-5 and TRBJ2-7; D perhaps matches TRBD1 (5 bases). V lost 0 bases and J 5 bases, leaving 17 bases between the germline ends. CDR3 length: 16 amino acids. Germline assignment: CDR1 MNHEY and CDR2 SVGAGI. In DNA form, the CDR3 reads TGTGCCAGCAGTTACTCGAATGGGGCAGGTCACCACGAGCAGTACTTC. It translates to CASSYSNGAGHHEQYF.

The chain has TRBV28 and TRBJ1-2; no clear D gene. The CDR3 consists of 11 residues. Looked up from germline, CDR1 is MDHEN and CDR2 is SYDVKM. V lost 3 bases to trimming and J lost 4 bases, with 3 bases between them. CDR3 protein: CASSFVYGYTF. The CDR3 DNA sequence: TGTGCCAGCAGTTTCGTCTATGGCTACACCTTC.

The V gene is TRBV30, the J gene TRBJ2-1; D uncertain. Germline assignment: CDR1 GTSNPN and CDR2 SVGIG (reference sequence). The V end was cut by 5 bases, the J end by 9 bases, with 5 bases between. The CDR3 is 9 amino acids. CDR3 DNA: TGTGCCTGGTCAGGTGAGCAGTTCTTC. This gives the protein CAWSGEQFF. Using reference TRBV30 and TRBJ2-1 for the parts outside the CDR3, the full variable domain is SQTIHQWPATLVQPVGSPLSLECTVEGTSNPNLYWYRQAAGRGLQLLFYSVGIGQISSEVPQNLSASRPQDRQFILSSKKLLLSDSGFYLCAWSGEQFFGPGTRLTVL.

The CDR3 here is CASSLPGQGVSTEAFF. CDR3 in DNA: TGCGCCAGCTCACTACCGGGACAGGGAGTAAGCACTGAAGCTTTCTTT. The rearrangement uses TRBV5-1 and TRBJ1-1, with 9 bases matching TRBD1. CDR1 is SGHRS, CDR2 YFSETQ, per germline. The CDR3 contains 16 residues. The ends lost 7 bases at V and 4 bases at J; junction bases unmatched: 14.

This clone was seen only once. The rearrangement links TRBV29-1 to TRBJ1-1; no clear D gene. CDR3 length: 14 residues. From germline, CDR1 is SQVTM and CDR2 ANQGSEA. V lost 4 bases and J 1 base, leaving 13 bases between the germline ends. Written as DNA, the CDR3 is TGCAGCGTTGTTGATTGGGCCTGGAACACTGAAGCTTTCTTT. As protein: CSVVDWAWNTEAFF.

The genes are TRBV6-5 and TRBJ2-1; 9 bases fit TRBD1. This CDR3 contains 15 residues. Germline CDR1 MNHEY, CDR2 SVGAGI. Trimming removed 2 bases from V and 7 bases from J; junction bases left unmatched: 6. CDR3 residues: CASSYAGTGSNEQFF. CDR3 in DNA: TGTGCCAGCAGTTACGCAGGGACAGGGTCGAATGAGCAGTTCTTC.

The chain joins TRBV18 to TRBJ1-3; a weak D match, TRBD1 (6 bases). CDR1 is KGHSH, CDR2 LQKENI, per germline. There are 14 residues in the CDR3. V was cut by 8 bases and J by 0 bases, with 11 bases left in between. The CDR3 reads CASARDNSGNTIYF. In DNA, the CDR3 is TGTGCCAGCGCCCGGGACAACTCTGGAAACACCATATATTTT.

The chain is built from TRBV3-1 (or the pseudogene TRBV3-2) and TRBJ1-5; TRBD1 agrees at 7 bases. V dropped 1 base and J dropped 1; count of bases not matched to a gene: 4. There are 16 residues in the CDR3. Germline values: CDR1 LGHDT, CDR2 YNNKEL (reference sequence). CDR3 nucleotide sequence: TGTGCCAGCAGCCAAGGGGCAGGGGGAAGCAATCAGCCCCAGCATTTT. This encodes CASSQGAGGSNQPQHF.

The V call is TRBV6-1, the J call TRBJ1-1; 7 positions match TRBD1. CDR1 and CDR2 (germline): MNHNS, SASEGT. J lost 5 bases, V lost 3 bases, and 9 bases had no gene match. The CDR3 runs 15 residues. Here the CDR3 reads CASSEWQGVGTEAFF. The CDR3 bases are TGTGCCAGCAGTGAGTGGCAGGGGGTTGGGACTGAAGCTTTCTTT.

This CDR3 reads CASSHQTSGFGDTQYF. The CDR3 DNA reads TGTGCCAGCAGCCACCAGACTAGCGGGTTCGGAGATACGCAGTATTTT. The chain recombines TRBV7-2 with TRBJ2-3; TRBD2 agrees at 10 bases. The CDR3 runs to 16 residues. The V gene's germline CDR1 is SGHTA and CDR2 FQGNSA. With V trimmed by 5 bases and J by 5 bases, 10 bases remained unmatched.

The chain couples TRBV5-1 to TRBJ2-2; D is unresolved. The V and J ends lost 0 bases and 0 bases respectively, with 6 bases between them. The germline CDR1 and CDR2 sequences are SGHRS and YFSETQ. The CDR3 covers 15 residues. The CDR3 sequence: CASSLESPNTGELFF. As DNA, the CDR3 is TGCGCCAGCAGCTTGGAGAGCCCGAACACCGGGGAGCTGTTTTTT.

Regarding this clone: A read error may account for a junction end that differs from germline. The V gene is TRBV19, the J gene TRBJ1-3; tentatively, D is TRBD1 (5 bases). CDR1 LNHDA and CDR2 SQIVND come from the germline V gene (reference sequence). The CDR3 extends over 14 amino acids. CDR3 nucleotides: TGTGCCAGTATTATAGACAGCTCTGGAAACACCATATATTTT. Protein sequence: CASIIDSSGNTIYF.

In this sample, this clone turned up many times. V is TRBV10-3 and J is TRBJ1-2; D is unclear. V lost 6 bases, J lost 2 bases, and 7 bases lay in between. The CDR3 covers 12 residues. The germline CDR1 and CDR2 sequences are ENHRY and SYGVKD. The CDR3: CAISGGNYGYTF. CDR3 in DNA: TGTGCCATCAGCGGAGGGAACTATGGCTACACCTTC.

The V and J genes are TRBV9 and TRBJ2-1; 8 bases match TRBD2. With V trimmed by 3 bases and J by 0 bases, 8 bases remained unmatched. Germline V gene lookup returns CDR1 SGDLS and CDR2 YYNGEE. The CDR3 contains 17 residues. Here the CDR3 reads CASSGRLAGFSYNEQFF. The CDR3 DNA sequence: TGTGCCAGCAGCGGCCGGTTAGCGGGGTTCTCCTACAATGAGCAGTTCTTC.

The CDR3 region is CASSQVTSGEQYF. CDR3 nucleotide sequence: TGTGCCAGCAGCCAAGTCACTAGCGGCGAGCAGTACTTC. V is TRBV4-2 and J is TRBJ2-7; 8 bases fit TRBD2. The V and J ends lost 1 base and 6 bases, in that order; junction bases with no gene match: 2. The CDR3 consists of 13 residues. Per the germline V gene, CDR1 is LGHNA and CDR2 is YNFKEQ.

The DNA of the CDR3 is TGCGCCAGCAAGTGGGCACCCGGGGATGATAGCGAGCAGTACTTC. Translation gives CASKWAPGDDSEQYF. The chain employs TRBV5-1 and TRBJ2-7; tentative D call: TRBD2 (5 bases). The germline V and J ends were trimmed by 6 bases and 6 bases, with 22 bases remaining between them. This CDR3 has 15 residues. CDR1 and CDR2 (germline): SGHRS, YFSETQ.